Each of the 10 T cell receptor beta chains below was sequenced from the same sample in a study of control samples from healthy donors and cancer patients. TCRdb's table, derived via immunoSEQ multiplex PCR, lists solely in-frame clones and lacks some. Of some 130,000 clones in the sample, around nine tenths are singletons; the top ten hold around 2.5%. Sequencing used blood. The receptors shown here come from a man in his forties in good health.

J is TRBJ1-5 and V is TRBV18, with D unclear. Trimming shortened V by 2 bases and J by 2 bases, and 4 bases separated the two germline ends. Germline values: CDR1 KGHSH, CDR2 LQKENI. The CDR3 has 13 amino acids. The CDR3 bases are TGTGCCAGCTCACCAGGGGGCAATCAGCCCCAGCATTTT. Protein sequence: CASSPGGNQPQHF.

This chain links TRBV9 with TRBJ2-1, with 7 positions matching TRBD2. The CDR3 totals 14 residues. Trimming took 2 bases from V and 6 from J; bases not matched to a gene: 5. Per the germline V gene, CDR1 is SGDLS and CDR2 is YYNGEE. CDR3 coding DNA: TGTGCCAGCAGCGTCACGGGACTAAGCAATGAGCAGTTCTTC. Translating gives CASSVTGLSNEQFF. The whole variable domain, filled in from reference TRBV9 and TRBJ2-1, reads DSGVTQTPKHLITATGQRVTLRCSPRSGDLSVYWYQQSLDQGLQFLIQYYNGEERAKGNILERFSAQQFPDLHSELNLSSLELGDSALYFCASSVTGLSNEQFFGPGTRLTVL.

The chain carries TRBV2 and TRBJ1-3; tentatively, D is TRBD1 (6 bases). CDR1 and CDR2 (germline): SNHLY, FYNNEI. V was cut by 2 bases and J by 4 bases, with 9 bases left in between. This CDR3 contains 14 residues. The CDR3 sequence is CASSEMGAGNTIYF. DNA for the CDR3: TGTGCCAGCAGTGAAATGGGGGCAGGAAACACCATATATTTT.

This clone occurred a few times. V usage is TRBV11-2 and J usage is TRBJ1-6; D unresolved. From germline, CDR1 is SGHAT and CDR2 FQNNGV. The V end was cut by 5 bases, the J end by 10 bases, with 15 bases between. This CDR3 region has 14 residues. CDR3 residues: CASSLTGSGSPLHF. CDR3 DNA: TGTGCCAGCAGCCTTACCGGTTCTGGGTCACCCCTCCACTTT.

V is TRBV5-5 and J is TRBJ1-2; 7 bases line up with TRBD1. CDR3 length: 15 residues. The junction had 8 bases not matched to a gene; V was cut back by 4 bases and J by 2 bases. Germline V lookup: CDR1 SGHKS, CDR2 YYEKEE (reference sequence). CDR3 coding DNA: TGTGCCAGCAGCCTTACGTTGACAGGGAACTATGGCTACACCTTC. This gives the protein CASSLTLTGNYGYTF. The whole variable domain, filled in from reference TRBV5-5 and TRBJ1-2, reads DAGVTQSPTHLIKTRGQQVTLRCSPISGHKSVSWYQQVLGQGPQFIFQYYEKEERGRGNFPDRFSARQFPNYSSELNVNALLLGDSALYLCASSLTLTGNYGYTFGSGTRLTVV.

The chain carries TRBV28 and TRBJ2-4; D possibly corresponds to TRBD1 (5 bases). Trimming pared 5 bases from V and 0 bases from J, leaving 11 bases between. Germline CDR1 reads MDHEN; CDR2 reads SYDVKM. This CDR3 region has 15 residues. CDR3 residues: CASSIGQLAKNIQYF. The CDR3 DNA reads TGTGCCAGCAGTATCGGACAATTAGCCAAAAACATTCAGTACTTC.

V gene TRBV5-6 combines with J gene TRBJ1-2, with a weak D call TRBD1 (5 bases). Trimming removed 4 bases at V and 8 bases at J, with 21 bases between. This CDR3 region has 15 residues. Germline CDR1 and CDR2: SGHDT and YYEEEE. CDR3 bases: TGTGCCAGCAGCCTGTCCCGGGACTGGGACTGGGGCTACACCTTC. It codes for CASSLSRDWDWGYTF. The full variable domain, rest sourced from reference TRBV5-6 and TRBJ1-2, is DAGVTQSPTHLIKTRGQQVTLRCSPKSGHDTVSWYQQALGQGPQFIFQYYEEEERQRGNFPDRFSGHQFPNYSSELNVNALLLGDSALYLCASSLSRDWDWGYTFGSGTRLTVV.

The CDR3 spells CASGDTQYF. DNA for the CDR3: TGTGCCAGCGGCGATACGCAGTATTTT. This rearrangement joins TRBV19 to TRBJ2-3; no firm D call. This CDR3 contains 9 residues. The V gene's germline CDR1 is LNHDA and CDR2 SQIVND (reference sequence). Deletions cut 9 bases from V and 6 bases from J, with 4 bases between.

The chain combines TRBV29-1 with TRBJ2-1, with D tentatively TRBD2 (5 bases). CDR1 is SQVTM, CDR2 ANQGSEA, per germline. V dropped 7 bases and J dropped 3 bases, with 13 bases sitting between them. CDR3 length: 13 residues. The CDR3 loop is CSGDGVLYNEQFF. The CDR3 coding sequence is TGCAGCGGTGACGGGGTTCTCTACAATGAGCAGTTCTTC.

This clone was seen a single time. V and J are TRBV27 and TRBJ1-2; D is possibly TRBD1 (5 bases). Germline V gene sequence: CDR1 MNHEY, CDR2 SMNVEV (reference sequence). The CDR3 covers 14 residues. V gave up 6 bases and J gave up 8 bases, with 19 bases separating them. CDR3 loop: CASSPLQGTEGYTF. As DNA, the CDR3 is TGTGCCAGCAGCCCCTTGCAGGGTACGGAGGGCTACACCTTC.